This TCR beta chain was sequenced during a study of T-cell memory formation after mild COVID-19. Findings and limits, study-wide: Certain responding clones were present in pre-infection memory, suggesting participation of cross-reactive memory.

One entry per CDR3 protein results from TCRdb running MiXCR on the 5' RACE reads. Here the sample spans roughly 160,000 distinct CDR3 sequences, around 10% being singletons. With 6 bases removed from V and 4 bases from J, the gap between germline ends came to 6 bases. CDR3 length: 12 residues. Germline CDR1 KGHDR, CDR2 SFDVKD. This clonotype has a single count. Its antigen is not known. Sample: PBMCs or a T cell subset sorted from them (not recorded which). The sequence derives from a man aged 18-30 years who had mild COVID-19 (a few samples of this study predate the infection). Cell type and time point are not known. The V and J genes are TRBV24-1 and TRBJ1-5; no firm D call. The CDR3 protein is CATSLGNQPQHF. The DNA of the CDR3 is TGTGCCACCAGTCTCGGGAATCAGCCCCAGCATTTT.